The T cell receptor (beta chain) under discussion was sequenced for a study of cytomegalovirus exposure and HLA in healthy donors. Details on this clone: Its antigen is unknown. At the DNA level, this CDR3 is encoded by other sequences in the same sample as well.

PCR employed 60 Vbeta and 13 Jbeta primers. The protocol was immunoSEQ multiplex PCR, while the TCRdb copy is restricted to in-frame clones and leaves out a portion. The table shows about 160,000 clones, with 82% occurring only once. Germline loops: CDR1 MNHEY, CDR2 SVGAGI. V dropped 2 bases and J dropped 5 bases, with 6 bases sitting between them. The CDR3 sequence is 12 residues long. Study-level points and caveats: Several top significant clusters appeared, in a later analysis, to be linked to common viral pathogens.

The gene calls are TRBV6-5 and TRBJ2-5, with D maybe TRBD2 (5 bases). The receptor was isolated from a middle-aged man in good health and CMV-seropositive. Sequenced: PBMCs. The DNA for the CDR3 is TGTGCCAGCAGTTACCGCGGGGAGACCCAGTACTTC. Protein sequence: CASSYRGETQYF.